This T cell receptor beta chain was profiled in a study of T cell responses to AZD1222 COVID-19 vaccine. On this clone itself: The antigen is undetermined.

Sequencing was performed with immunoSEQ multiplex PCR; in TCRdb, only in-frame clones are kept and a portion is missing. The sample contains some 97,000 clones, more than 70% of which appear only once. Notes on the study in general: Donors were largely white British and mainly female; clonal diversity was possibly underestimated.

CDR3 length equals 15 residues. Germline assignment: CDR1 SGHRS and CDR2 YFSETQ. V dropped 0 bases and J dropped 0 bases, with 8 bases sitting between them. The clonotype was recovered from an adult in good health. This sequence joins TRBV5-1 and TRBJ2-3; D remains ambiguous. The material was peripheral blood, obtained on day 0 of MenACWY control vaccination. The chain's CDR3 is CASSLDGASTDTQYF. In DNA form, the CDR3 reads TGCGCCAGCAGCTTGGACGGAGCTAGCACAGATACGCAGTATTTT.